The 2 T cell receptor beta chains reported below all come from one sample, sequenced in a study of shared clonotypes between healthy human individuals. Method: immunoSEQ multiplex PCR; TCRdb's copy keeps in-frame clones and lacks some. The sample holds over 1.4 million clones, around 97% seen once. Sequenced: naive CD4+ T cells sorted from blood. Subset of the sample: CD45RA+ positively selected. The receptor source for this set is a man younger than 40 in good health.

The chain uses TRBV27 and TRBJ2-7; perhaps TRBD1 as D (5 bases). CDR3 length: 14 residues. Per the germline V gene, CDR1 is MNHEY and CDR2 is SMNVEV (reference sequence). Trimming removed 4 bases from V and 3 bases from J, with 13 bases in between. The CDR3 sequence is CASSSSGINYEQYF. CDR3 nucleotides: TGTGCCAGCAGTTCGTCAGGGATTAACTACGAGCAGTACTTC.

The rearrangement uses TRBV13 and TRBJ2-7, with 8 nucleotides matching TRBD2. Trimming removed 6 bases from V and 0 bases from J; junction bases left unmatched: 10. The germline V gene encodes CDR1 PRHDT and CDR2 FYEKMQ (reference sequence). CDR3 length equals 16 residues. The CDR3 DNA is TGTGCCAGCAGACGAAAGACTAGCGCACTCTCCTACGAGCAGTACTTC. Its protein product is CASRRKTSALSYEQYF.